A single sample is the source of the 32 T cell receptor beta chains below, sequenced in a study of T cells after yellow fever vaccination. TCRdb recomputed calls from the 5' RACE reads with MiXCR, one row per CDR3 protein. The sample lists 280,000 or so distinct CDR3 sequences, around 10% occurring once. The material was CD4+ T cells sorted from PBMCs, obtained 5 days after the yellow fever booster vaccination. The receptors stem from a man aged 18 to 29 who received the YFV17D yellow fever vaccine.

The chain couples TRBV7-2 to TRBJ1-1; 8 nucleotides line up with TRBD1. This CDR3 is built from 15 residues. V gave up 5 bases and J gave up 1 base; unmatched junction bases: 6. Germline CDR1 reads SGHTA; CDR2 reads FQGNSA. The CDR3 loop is CASSPRGRENTEAFF. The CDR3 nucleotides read TGTGCCAGCAGCCCCAGGGGGCGGGAGAACACTGAAGCTTTCTTT. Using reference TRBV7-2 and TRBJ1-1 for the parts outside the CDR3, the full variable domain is GAGVSQSPSNKVTEKGKDVELRCDPISGHTALYWYRQSLGQGLEFLIYFQGNSAPDKSGLPSDRFSAERTGGSVSTLTIQRTQQEDSAVYLCASSPRGRENTEAFFGQGTRLTVV.

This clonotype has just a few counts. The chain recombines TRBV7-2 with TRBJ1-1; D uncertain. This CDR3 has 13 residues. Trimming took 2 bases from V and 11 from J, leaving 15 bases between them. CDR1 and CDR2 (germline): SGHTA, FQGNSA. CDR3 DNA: TGTGCCAGCAGCTTAAATCTGGCGAGTAGGGCTTTCTTT. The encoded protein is CASSLNLASRAFF. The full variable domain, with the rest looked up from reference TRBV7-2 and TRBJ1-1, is GAGVSQSPSNKVTEKGKDVELRCDPISGHTALYWYRQSLGQGLEFLIYFQGNSAPDKSGLPSDRFSAERTGGSVSTLTIQRTQQEDSAVYLCASSLNLASRAFFGQGTRLTVV.

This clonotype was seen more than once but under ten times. CDR3 amino acids: CASSPDYLNTDTQYF. DNA for the CDR3: TGTGCCAGCTCACCAGACTACCTAAACACAGATACGCAGTATTTT. V gene TRBV18 combines with J gene TRBJ2-3; D is perhaps TRBD2 (5 bases). Germline loops: CDR1 KGHSH, CDR2 LQKENI. The V and J ends lost 2 bases and 2 bases respectively, with 11 bases between them. The CDR3 contains 15 residues.

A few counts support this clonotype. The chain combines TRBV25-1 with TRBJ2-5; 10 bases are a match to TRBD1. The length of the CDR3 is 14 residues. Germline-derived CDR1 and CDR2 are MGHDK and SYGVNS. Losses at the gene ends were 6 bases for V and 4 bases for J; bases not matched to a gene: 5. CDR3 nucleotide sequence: TGTGCCAGCAGGCGTAGGACAGGGGGAGAGACCCAGTACTTC. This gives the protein CASRRRTGGETQYF.

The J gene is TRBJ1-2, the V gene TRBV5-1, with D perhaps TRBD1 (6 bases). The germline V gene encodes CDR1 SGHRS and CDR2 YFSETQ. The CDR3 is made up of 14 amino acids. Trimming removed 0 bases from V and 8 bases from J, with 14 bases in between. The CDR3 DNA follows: TGCGCCAGCAGCTTGGAGTCGGGGGCATACGGCTACACCTTC. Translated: CASSLESGAYGYTF.

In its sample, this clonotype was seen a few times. The CDR3 sequence is CASSETGVNSPLHF. CDR3 DNA: TGTGCCAGCAGTGAAACAGGAGTTAATTCACCCCTCCACTTT. The chain has TRBV25-1 and TRBJ1-6, with D tentatively TRBD1 (5 bases). There are 14 residues in the CDR3. V gave up 2 bases and J gave up 6 bases, with 8 bases separating them. The germline CDR1 and CDR2 sequences are MGHDK and SYGVNS.

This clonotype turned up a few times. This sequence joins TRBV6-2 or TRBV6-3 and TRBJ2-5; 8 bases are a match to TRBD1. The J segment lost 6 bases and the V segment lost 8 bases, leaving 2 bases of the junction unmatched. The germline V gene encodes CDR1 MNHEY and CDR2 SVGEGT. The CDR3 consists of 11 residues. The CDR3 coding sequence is TGTGCCAGCGGACAGGGAAAGACCCAGTACTTC. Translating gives CASGQGKTQYF.

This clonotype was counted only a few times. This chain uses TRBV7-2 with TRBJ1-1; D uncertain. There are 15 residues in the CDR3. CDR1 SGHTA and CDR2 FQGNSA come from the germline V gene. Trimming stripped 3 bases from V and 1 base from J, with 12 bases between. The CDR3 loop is CASSFPSPQNTEAFF. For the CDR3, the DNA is TGTGCCAGCAGCTTCCCCAGCCCACAGAACACTGAAGCTTTCTTT.

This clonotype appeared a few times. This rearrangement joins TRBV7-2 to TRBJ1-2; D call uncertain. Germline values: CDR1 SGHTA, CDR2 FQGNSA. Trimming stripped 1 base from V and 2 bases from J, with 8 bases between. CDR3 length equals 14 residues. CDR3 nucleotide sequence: TGTGCCAGCAGCTTAGATCGGCAAAACTATGGCTACACCTTC. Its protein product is CASSLDRQNYGYTF. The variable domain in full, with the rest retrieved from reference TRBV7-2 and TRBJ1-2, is GAGVSQSPSNKVTEKGKDVELRCDPISGHTALYWYRQSLGQGLEFLIYFQGNSAPDKSGLPSDRFSAERTGGSVSTLTIQRTQQEDSAVYLCASSLDRQNYGYTFGSGTRLTVV.

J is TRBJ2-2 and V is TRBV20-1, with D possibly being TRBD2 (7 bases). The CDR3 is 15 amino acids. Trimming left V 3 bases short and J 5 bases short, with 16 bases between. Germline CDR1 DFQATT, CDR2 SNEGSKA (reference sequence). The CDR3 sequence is CSARRPGGLTGELFF. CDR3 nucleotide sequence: TGCAGTGCTAGGCGGCCGGGGGGCCTTACCGGGGAGCTGTTTTTT.

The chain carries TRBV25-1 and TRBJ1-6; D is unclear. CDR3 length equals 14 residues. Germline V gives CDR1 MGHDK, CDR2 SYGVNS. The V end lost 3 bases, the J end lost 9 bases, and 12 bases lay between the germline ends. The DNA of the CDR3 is TGTGCCAGCAGTGAGTTCCAGGCGGCTTCACCCCTCCACTTT. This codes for CASSEFQAASPLHF.

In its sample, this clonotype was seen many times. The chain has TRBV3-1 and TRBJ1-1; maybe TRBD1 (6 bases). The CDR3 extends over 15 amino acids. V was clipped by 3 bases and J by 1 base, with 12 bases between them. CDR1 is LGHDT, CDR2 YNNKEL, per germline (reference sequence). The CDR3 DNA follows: TGTGCCAGCAGCCACCGAGACAGGCCGAACACTGAAGCTTTCTTT. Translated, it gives CASSHRDRPNTEAFF.

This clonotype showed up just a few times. Here the CDR3 DNA reads TGTGCCAGCAGCTTAGTAGGCGGGACCTATGGCTACACCTTC. Its translation: CASSLVGGTYGYTF. The V and J genes are TRBV7-2 and TRBJ1-2; TRBD1 is a possible D gene (5 bases). Per germline, CDR1 SGHTA and CDR2 FQGNSA. This CDR3 is 14 amino acids long. The ends were cut back, 1 base at V and 4 bases at J, with 10 bases in the middle.

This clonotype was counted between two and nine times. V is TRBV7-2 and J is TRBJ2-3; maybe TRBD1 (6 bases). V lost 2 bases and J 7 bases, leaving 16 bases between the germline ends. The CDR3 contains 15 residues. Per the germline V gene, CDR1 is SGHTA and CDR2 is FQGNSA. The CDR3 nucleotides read TGTGCCAGCAGCTTACAACAGGGTGGGATCCATACGCAGTATTTT. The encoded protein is CASSLQQGGIHTQYF.

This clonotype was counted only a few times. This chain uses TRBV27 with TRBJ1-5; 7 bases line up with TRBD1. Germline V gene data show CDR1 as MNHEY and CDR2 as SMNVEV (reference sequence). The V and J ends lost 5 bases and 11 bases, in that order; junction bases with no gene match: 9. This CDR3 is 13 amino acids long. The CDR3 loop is CASSADRVGAQHF. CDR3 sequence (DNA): TGTGCCAGCAGTGCAGACAGGGTCGGGGCCCAGCATTTT.

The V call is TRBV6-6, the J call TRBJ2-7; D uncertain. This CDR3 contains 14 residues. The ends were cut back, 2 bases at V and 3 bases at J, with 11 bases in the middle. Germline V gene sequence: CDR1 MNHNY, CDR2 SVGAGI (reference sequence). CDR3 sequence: CASSYASPYYEQYF. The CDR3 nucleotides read TGTGCCAGCAGTTACGCTAGTCCGTACTACGAGCAGTACTTC.

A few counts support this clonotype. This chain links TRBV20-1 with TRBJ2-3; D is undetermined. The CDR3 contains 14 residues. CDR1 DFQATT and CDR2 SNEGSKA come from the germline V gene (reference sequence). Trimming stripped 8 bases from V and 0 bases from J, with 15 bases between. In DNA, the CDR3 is TGCAGTACCGCCTGGACGCCTAGCACAGATACGCAGTATTTT. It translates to CSTAWTPSTDTQYF.

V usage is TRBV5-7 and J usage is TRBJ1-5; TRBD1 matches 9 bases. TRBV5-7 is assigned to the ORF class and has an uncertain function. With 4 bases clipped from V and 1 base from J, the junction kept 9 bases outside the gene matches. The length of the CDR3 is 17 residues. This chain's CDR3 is CASSDLGDRGSNQPQHF. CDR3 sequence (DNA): TGTGCCAGCAGCGATTTGGGTGACAGGGGGAGCAATCAGCCCCAGCATTTT.

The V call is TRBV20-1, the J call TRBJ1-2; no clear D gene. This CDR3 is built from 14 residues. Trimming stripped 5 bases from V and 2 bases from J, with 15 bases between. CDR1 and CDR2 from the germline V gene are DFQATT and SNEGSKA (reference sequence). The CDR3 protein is CSARLNAANYGYTF. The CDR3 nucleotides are TGCAGTGCTCGATTAAATGCAGCCAACTATGGCTACACCTTC.

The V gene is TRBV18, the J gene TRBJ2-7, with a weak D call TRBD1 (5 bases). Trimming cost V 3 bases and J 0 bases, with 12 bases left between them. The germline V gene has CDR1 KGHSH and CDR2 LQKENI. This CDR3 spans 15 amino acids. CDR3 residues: CASSPGFGASYEQYF. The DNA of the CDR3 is TGTGCCAGCTCACCCGGGTTTGGGGCCTCCTACGAGCAGTACTTC.

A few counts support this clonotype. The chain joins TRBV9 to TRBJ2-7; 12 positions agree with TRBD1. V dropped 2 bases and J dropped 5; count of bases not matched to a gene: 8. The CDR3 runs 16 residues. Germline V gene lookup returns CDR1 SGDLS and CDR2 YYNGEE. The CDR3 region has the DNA TGTGCCAGCAGCGTCTCCACCGGGACAGGGGGCCACGAGCAGTACTTC. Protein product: CASSVSTGTGGHEQYF. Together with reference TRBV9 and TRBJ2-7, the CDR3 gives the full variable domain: DSGVTQTPKHLITATGQRVTLRCSPRSGDLSVYWYQQSLDQGLQFLIQYYNGEERAKGNILERFSAQQFPDLHSELNLSSLELGDSALYFCASSVSTGTGGHEQYFGPGTRLTVT.

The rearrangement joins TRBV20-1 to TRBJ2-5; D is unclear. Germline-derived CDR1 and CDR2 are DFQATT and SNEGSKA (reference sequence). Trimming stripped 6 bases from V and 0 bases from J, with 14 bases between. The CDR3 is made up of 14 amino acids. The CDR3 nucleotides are TGCAGTGCCACCCACCCCGGGTACCAAGAGACCCAGTACTTC. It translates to CSATHPGYQETQYF.

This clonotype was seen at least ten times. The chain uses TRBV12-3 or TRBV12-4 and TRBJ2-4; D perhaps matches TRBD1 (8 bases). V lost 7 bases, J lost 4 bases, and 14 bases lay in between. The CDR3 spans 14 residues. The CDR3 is CASKTGGVKNIQYF. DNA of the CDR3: TGTGCCAGCAAAACAGGGGGGGTGAAAAACATTCAGTACTTC.

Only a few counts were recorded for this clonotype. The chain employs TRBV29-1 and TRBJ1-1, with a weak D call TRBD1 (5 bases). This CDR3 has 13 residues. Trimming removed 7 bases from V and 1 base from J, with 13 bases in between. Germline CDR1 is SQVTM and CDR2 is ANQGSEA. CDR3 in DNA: TGCAGCGCCACGACGGGACCGAACACTGAAGCTTTCTTT. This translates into CSATTGPNTEAFF. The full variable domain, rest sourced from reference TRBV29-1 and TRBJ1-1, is SAVISQKPSRDICQRGTSLTIQCQVDSQVTMMFWYRQQPGQSLTLIATANQGSEATYESGFVIDKFPISRPNLTFSTLTVSNMSPEDSSIYLCSATTGPNTEAFFGQGTRLTVV.

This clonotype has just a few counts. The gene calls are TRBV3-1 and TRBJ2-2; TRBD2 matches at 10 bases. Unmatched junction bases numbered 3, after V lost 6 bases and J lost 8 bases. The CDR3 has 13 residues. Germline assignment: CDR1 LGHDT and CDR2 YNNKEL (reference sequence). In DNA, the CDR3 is TGTGCCAGCAGGAAGACTAGCGGGGGGGAGCTGTTTTTT. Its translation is CASRKTSGGELFF. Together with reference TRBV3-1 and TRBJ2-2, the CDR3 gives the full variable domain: DTAVSQTPKYLVTQMGNDKSIKCEQNLGHDTMYWYKQDSKKFLKIMFSYNNKELIINETVPNRFSPKSPDKAHLNLHINSLELGDSAVYFCASRKTSGGELFFGEGSRLTVL.

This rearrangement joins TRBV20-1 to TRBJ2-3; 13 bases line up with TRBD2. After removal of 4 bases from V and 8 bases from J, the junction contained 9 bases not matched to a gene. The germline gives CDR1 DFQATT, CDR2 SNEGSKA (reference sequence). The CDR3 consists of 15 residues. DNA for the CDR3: TGCAGTGCTACAGCCCCGACTAGCGGGGGGCTTACGCAGTATTTT. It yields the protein CSATAPTSGGLTQYF.

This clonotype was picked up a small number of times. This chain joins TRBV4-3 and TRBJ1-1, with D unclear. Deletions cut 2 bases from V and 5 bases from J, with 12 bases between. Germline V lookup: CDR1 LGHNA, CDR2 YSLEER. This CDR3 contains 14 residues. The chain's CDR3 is CASSQLGGGTEAFF. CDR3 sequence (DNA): TGCGCCAGCAGCCAACTGGGAGGAGGGACTGAAGCTTTCTTT.

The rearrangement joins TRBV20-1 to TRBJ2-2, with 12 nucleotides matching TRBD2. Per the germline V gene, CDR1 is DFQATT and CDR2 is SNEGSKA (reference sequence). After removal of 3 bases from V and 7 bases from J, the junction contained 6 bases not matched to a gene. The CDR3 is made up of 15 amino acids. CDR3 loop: CSASPSGGAGGELFF. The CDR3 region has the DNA TGCAGTGCTAGTCCTAGCGGGGGGGCTGGCGGGGAGCTGTTTTTT.

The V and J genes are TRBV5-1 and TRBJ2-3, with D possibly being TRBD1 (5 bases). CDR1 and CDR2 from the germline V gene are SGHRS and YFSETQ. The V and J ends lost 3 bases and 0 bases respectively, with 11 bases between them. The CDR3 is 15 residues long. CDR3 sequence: CASSSTDTSTDTQYF. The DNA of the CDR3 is TGCGCCAGCAGCTCGACAGATACTAGCACAGATACGCAGTATTTT. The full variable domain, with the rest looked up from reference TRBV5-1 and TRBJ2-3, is KAGVTQTPRYLIKTRGQQVTLSCSPISGHRSVSWYQQTPGQGLQFLFEYFSETQRNKGNFPGRFSGRQFSNSRSEMNVSTLELGDSALYLCASSSTDTSTDTQYFGPGTRLTVL.

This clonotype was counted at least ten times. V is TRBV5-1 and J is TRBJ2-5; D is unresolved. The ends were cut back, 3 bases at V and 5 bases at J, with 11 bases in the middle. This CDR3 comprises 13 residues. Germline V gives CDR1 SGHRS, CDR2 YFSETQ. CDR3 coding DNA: TGCGCCAGCAGCTCTCCGGTCGGGGAGACCCAGTACTTC. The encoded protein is CASSSPVGETQYF.

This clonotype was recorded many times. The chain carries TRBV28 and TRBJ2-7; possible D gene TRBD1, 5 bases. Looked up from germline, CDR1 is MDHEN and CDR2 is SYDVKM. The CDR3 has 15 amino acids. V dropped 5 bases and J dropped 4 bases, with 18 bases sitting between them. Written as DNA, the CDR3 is TGTGCCAGCAGTGACACCTTAGGGGCCTTTTACGAGCAGTACGTC. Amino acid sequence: CASSDTLGAFYEQYV.

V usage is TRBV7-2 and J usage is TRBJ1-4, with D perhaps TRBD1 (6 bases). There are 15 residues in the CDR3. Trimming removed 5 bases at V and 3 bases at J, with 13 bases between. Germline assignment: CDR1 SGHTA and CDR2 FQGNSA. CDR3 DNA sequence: TGTGCCAGCAGCCTACTCAGGGGTCCTAATGAAAAACTGTTTTTT. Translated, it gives CASSLLRGPNEKLFF. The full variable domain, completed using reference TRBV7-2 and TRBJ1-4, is GAGVSQSPSNKVTEKGKDVELRCDPISGHTALYWYRQSLGQGLEFLIYFQGNSAPDKSGLPSDRFSAERTGGSVSTLTIQRTQQEDSAVYLCASSLLRGPNEKLFFGSGTQLSVL.